This TCR beta chain was identified in a study of Ad26.COV2.S vaccination and SARS-CoV-2 variants (dated by TCRdb to 2020 to 2023). Notes on the research overall: Donors in the vaccine arm were drawn from COV1001, a phase I-IIa trial of Ad26.COV2.S in healthy adults that was multicentre, randomized, double-blind and placebo-controlled. Ad26.COV2.S was administered intramuscularly at 5 x 10^10 or 1 x 10^11 viral particles, either as a single shot or as two shots given 56 days apart. Sequencing of the TCRbeta repertoire served to evaluate the specificity and breadth of SARS-CoV-2-reactive T cell receptors following Ad26.COV2.S vaccination. The TCR-sequenced set comprised about 30 samples: approximately 20 Ad26.COV2.S vaccine recipients, 5 placebo recipients and 8 SARS-CoV-2 convalescent individuals. Trial participants were randomized into five groups of five: low-dose or high-dose Ad26.COV2.S given once or twice, or placebo on both occasions. Throughout the experiments and outcome assessment, investigators stayed blinded to trial group allocation. Beyond this particular receptor, the publication reports: Vaccine and placebo recipients had similar non-spike TCR breadth, a finding consistent with the vaccine containing only spike. Spike-specific TCR breadth was higher in Ad26.COV2.S recipients than in placebo recipients (P = 0.0014). It was noted by the authors that total T cell responses may have been underestimated by the TCR breadth and depth analyses. The study lacked the statistical power to compare responses across vaccine doses or regimens. Substantial breadth of spike-specific CD8+ and CD4+ T cell responses was reported after vaccination.

Per the germline V gene (reference sequence), LNHDA is the CDR1 and SQIVND is the CDR2. Clipping removes 9 bases from V and 7 bases from J, with 14 as the unmatched junction base count. From the cysteine through the phenylalanine, the CDR3 covers 14 amino acids. Only CDR3 DNA remains: 42 bases, in frame from the first base. The immunoSEQ Assay was the method used to sequence TCRbeta CDR3 regions. After extraction, genomic DNA underwent amplification by bias-controlled multiplex PCR, followed by high-throughput sequencing. The paper's data handling went like this. To quantify the absolute abundance of every unique TCRbeta CDR3 region, sequences were collapsed and filtered. Usable DNA was measured by amplifying reference genes present in all nucleated cells, and TCRbeta template counts were normalized to that usable DNA to estimate T cell fraction. Repertoire TCRs were annotated as SARS-CoV-2-specific by exact matching of V gene, CDR3 amino acid sequence and J gene to a known reactive TCR set. MIRA supplied the reference SARS-CoV-2 TCR set, which was filtered for enrichment in COVID-19-positive ImmuneCODE repertoires so that public or cross-reactive TCRs were removed. Based on the MIRA antigens, annotated TCRs were further analysed at the level of specific ORF or position within ORF. Breadth was defined as the number of annotated unique rearrangements divided by the total number of unique productive rearrangements, and depth was defined as the summed frequency of the annotated unique rearrangements. Two-sided Wilcoxon rank-sum tests were applied when comparing TCR breadth between groups. What TCRdb holds here is the immuneACCESS table cut down to in-frame rearrangements. Part of the clones is not present; checked against another copy, under half of the missing clones reflect an unresolved V gene, and the others are unexplained. The V and J calls and clone size were taken over from that table, and D and trimming were inferred from the DNA. This sample comprises around 340,000 clones, around nine tenths of them detected only once. The ten largest clones capture about 10% of the sample.

This clone has only a few counts. The antigen it binds to is not known. The input lacks base qualities; no much larger clone sits a single base away. The treatment or condition label of this sample denotes: 15 to 20 received Ad26.COV2.S at low or high dose, single or two shots; about 5 received placebo; per-sample allocation not given. Repertoires of vaccine and placebo recipients were sequenced from samples taken on day 63 after the first injection. In Cohort 1b, 20 to 25 adults aged 18-55 years were enrolled at a single site in Boston, USA, between 29 July and 7 August 2020. As a vaccine, Ad26.COV2.S was a replication-incompetent adenovirus type 26 vector that expressed a prefusion-stabilized SARS-CoV-2 spike protein derived from the original Wuhan strain.

The chain couples TRBV19 to TRBJ1-2; TRBD1 lines up with 7 middle nucleotides. Material: peripheral blood, obtained in a trial of Ad26.COV2.S vaccine versus placebo. The TCR sequence derives from a person aged 18-60 years who received the Ad26.COV2.S COVID-19 vaccine or a placebo. The CDR3 in this case is CASCDFRQGGGYTF. The DNA sequence is given as TGTGCCAGCTGCGACTTCCGACAGGGAGGTGGCTACACCTTC.